What follows are 17 T cell receptor beta chains derived from one specimen sequenced in a study of blood T cell repertoires in COVID-19. Sequencing was performed with immunoSEQ multiplex PCR; in TCRdb, only in-frame clones are kept and a portion is missing. This repertoire shows roughly 230,000 clones, nearly 90% found once; its top ten account for under 2.5%. Input material: peripheral blood. The receptors were gathered from an older woman with COVID-19, enrolled during active disease.

This chain joins TRBV4-3 and TRBJ2-2, with D possibly TRBD2 on 5 matching bases. This CDR3 contains 16 residues. CDR1 LGHNA and CDR2 YSLEER come from the germline V gene. The V end lost 3 bases, the J end lost 0 bases, and 11 bases lay between the germline ends. CDR3: CASSQERGSNTGELFF. CDR3 DNA: TGCGCCAGCAGCCAGGAACGGGGTTCGAACACCGGGGAGCTGTTTTTT.

The V gene is TRBV6-5, the J gene TRBJ1-2; D is perhaps TRBD1 (5 bases). CDR1 and CDR2 from the germline V gene are MNHEY and SVGAGI. The CDR3 is 14 residues long. V gave up 3 bases and J gave up 5 bases, with 13 bases separating them. CDR3 in amino acids: CASSYSGNYYGYTF. The CDR3, as DNA: TGTGCCAGCAGTTATTCAGGGAACTATTATGGCTACACCTTC.

In its sample, this clone was seen once. The V gene is TRBV19, the J gene TRBJ1-5; TRBD1 is a possible D gene (5 bases). V was shortened by 1 base and J by 2 bases, with 12 bases between the two germline ends. The CDR3 is 16 amino acids. Germline CDR1 LNHDA, CDR2 SQIVND (reference sequence). CDR3 protein: CASSIVPGWGNQPQHF. As DNA, the CDR3 is TGTGCCAGTAGTATAGTGCCAGGGTGGGGCAATCAGCCCCAGCATTTT.

This clone has only one observation. The V call is TRBV7-2, the J call TRBJ1-1, with a weak D call TRBD1 (6 bases). CDR1 is SGHTA, CDR2 FQGNSA, per germline. V was clipped by 1 base and J by 6 bases, with 18 bases between them. The CDR3 runs to 16 residues. The CDR3 DNA sequence: TGTGCCAGCAGCTTAGTTCCCGGCGGGGAGGGGGCTGAAGCTTTCTTT. It translates to CASSLVPGGEGAEAFF.

The rearrangement uses TRBV4-3 and TRBJ1-1; unclear D gene. The V gene lost 3 bases and the J gene lost 4 bases, with 9 bases spanning the gap. From germline, CDR1 is LGHNA and CDR2 YSLEER. This CDR3 contains 13 residues. CDR3 nucleotide sequence: TGCGCCAGCAGCCACGGGGAGTTCACTGAAGCTTTCTTT. This sequence encodes CASSHGEFTEAFF.

The V gene is TRBV19, the J gene TRBJ1-2; D possibly corresponds to TRBD1 (6 bases). The CDR3 length is 14 residues. V shed 8 bases and J shed 0 bases, with 13 bases lying between them. Germline V gene sequence: CDR1 LNHDA, CDR2 SQIVND (reference sequence). The chain's CDR3 is CASLQQGPNYGYTF. The CDR3 DNA reads TGTGCCAGTCTTCAACAGGGACCTAACTATGGCTACACCTTC.

The V and J genes are TRBV5-5 and TRBJ1-5; 9 positions match TRBD1. The length of the CDR3 is 15 residues. Losses at the gene ends were 4 bases for V and 7 bases for J; bases not matched to a gene: 9. Per the germline V gene, CDR1 is SGHKS and CDR2 is YYEKEE (reference sequence). DNA of the CDR3: TGTGCCAGCAGCCCGGTGGACAGGGGAAGCCAGCCCCAGCATTTT. It translates to CASSPVDRGSQPQHF.

Only a few counts were recorded for this clone. The DNA for the CDR3 is TGCGCCAGCAGCCAAGCGGGAACGAGCAATCAGCCCCAGCATTTT. As protein: CASSQAGTSNQPQHF. The V call is TRBV4-3, the J call TRBJ1-5; no clear D. Trimming left V 1 base short and J 1 base short, with 8 bases between. The CDR3 is 15 residues long. Germline CDR1 is LGHNA and CDR2 is YSLEER.

The chain joins TRBV14 to TRBJ1-1; maybe TRBD1 (6 bases). Germline V gene lookup returns CDR1 SGHDN and CDR2 FVKESK. Trimming removed 4 bases at V and 8 bases at J, with 14 bases between. This CDR3 is built from 13 residues. The CDR3 protein is CASSLRGSAEAFF. For the CDR3, the DNA is TGTGCCAGCAGCCTTAGGGGGTCGGCGGAAGCTTTCTTT.

The J gene is TRBJ2-7, the V gene TRBV19, with 8 bases identical to TRBD1. The CDR3 covers 13 residues. Germline CDR1 and CDR2: LNHDA and SQIVND (reference sequence). J lost 3 bases, V lost 4 bases, and 2 bases had no gene match. CDR3 residues: CASSTGGLYEQYF. The CDR3 bases are TGTGCCAGTAGTACAGGGGGCCTCTACGAGCAGTACTTC.

The CDR3 loop reads CASSYPAGGHNEQFF. Written as DNA, the CDR3 is TGTGCCAGCAGTTACCCAGCGGGGGGGCACAATGAGCAGTTCTTC. The genes are TRBV6-2 or TRBV6-3 and TRBJ2-1; 10 bases map to TRBD2. This CDR3 contains 15 residues. CDR1 is MNHEY and CDR2 is SVGEGT in the germline V gene. V lost 2 bases to trimming and J lost 5 bases; unmatched junction nucleotides: 3.

The rearrangement links TRBV7-8 to TRBJ2-7; unclear D gene. The V and J ends lost 1 base and 5 bases respectively, with 15 bases between them. Germline V gene sequence: CDR1 SGHVS, CDR2 FQNEAQ. There are 15 residues in the CDR3. CDR3 loop: CASSLDRQGGDEQYF. Here the CDR3 DNA reads TGTGCCAGCAGCTTAGATCGCCAAGGTGGAGACGAGCAGTACTTC.

This clone was observed a few times. The chain couples TRBV10-3 to TRBJ1-2; perhaps TRBD1 as D (6 bases). The germline gives CDR1 ENHRY, CDR2 SYGVKD. The V end lost 0 bases, the J end lost 2 bases, and 13 bases lay between the germline ends. CDR3 length equals 16 residues. The CDR3 region is CAISESSAGANYGYTF. The CDR3 DNA reads TGTGCCATCAGTGAGTCCTCGGCAGGGGCGAACTATGGCTACACCTTC.

The chain recombines TRBV9 with TRBJ2-5; D may be TRBD1 (5 bases). This CDR3 spans 16 amino acids. The V and J ends lost 0 bases and 2 bases respectively, with 14 bases between them. From germline, CDR1 is SGDLS and CDR2 YYNGEE. The CDR3 loop reads CASSVGQGRGQETQYF. DNA of the CDR3: TGTGCCAGCAGCGTAGGTCAAGGAAGGGGTCAAGAGACCCAGTACTTC.

The rearrangement joins TRBV7-2 to TRBJ1-5; no firm D call. The CDR3 is 16 amino acids. Trimming removed 1 base at V and 6 bases at J, with 16 bases between. Germline V gene sequence: CDR1 SGHTA, CDR2 FQGNSA. This CDR3 reads CASSLGVHLGGQPQHF. CDR3 bases: TGTGCCAGCAGCTTAGGTGTACACCTAGGAGGTCAGCCCCAGCATTTT.

The rearrangement uses TRBV5-1 and TRBJ2-1, with D possibly matching TRBD2 (6 bases). Germline V gene sequence: CDR1 SGHRS, CDR2 YFSETQ. This CDR3 has 17 amino acids. Trimming pared 0 bases from V and 8 bases from J, leaving 21 bases between. CDR3 region: CASSLGRSTGVRDEQFF. The CDR3 coding sequence is TGCGCCAGCAGCTTGGGAAGGTCGACGGGGGTGAGGGATGAGCAGTTCTTC.

This clone was counted a few times. V gene TRBV19 combines with J gene TRBJ1-5; unclear D gene. CDR3 size: 12 residues. Trimming took 5 bases from V and 5 from J, leaving 7 bases between them. Germline-derived CDR1 and CDR2 are LNHDA and SQIVND (reference sequence). DNA of the CDR3: TGTGCCAGTAGTTTTTTCGATCAGCCCCAGCATTTT. It yields the protein CASSFFDQPQHF.